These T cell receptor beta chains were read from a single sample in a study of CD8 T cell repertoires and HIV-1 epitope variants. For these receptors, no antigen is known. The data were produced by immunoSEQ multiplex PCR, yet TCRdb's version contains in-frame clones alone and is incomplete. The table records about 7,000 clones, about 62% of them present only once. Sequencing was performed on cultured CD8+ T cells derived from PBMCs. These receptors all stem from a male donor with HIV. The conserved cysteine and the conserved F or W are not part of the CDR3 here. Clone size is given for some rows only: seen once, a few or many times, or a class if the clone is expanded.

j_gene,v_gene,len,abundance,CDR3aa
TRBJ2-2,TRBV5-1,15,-,ASSHRSGLTNTGELF
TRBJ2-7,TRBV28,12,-,ASSPPRDSREQY
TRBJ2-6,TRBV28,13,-,ASSVAGDGANVLT
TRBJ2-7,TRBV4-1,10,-,ASRDGTYEQY
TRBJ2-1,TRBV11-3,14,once,ASSSSSGAGENEQF
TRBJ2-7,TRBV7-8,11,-,ASSATGSHEQY
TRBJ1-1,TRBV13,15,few,ASSQTGGSGMNTEAF
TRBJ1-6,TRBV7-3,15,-,ASSSVRGQGGGSPLH
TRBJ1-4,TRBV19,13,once,ASSIGGMGDEKLF
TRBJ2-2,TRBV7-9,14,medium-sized,ASSHIKGRDTGELF
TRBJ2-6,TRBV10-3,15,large,AISESLGVSGANVLT
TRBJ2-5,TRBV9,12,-,ASTRGGAGETQY
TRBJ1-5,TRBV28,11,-,ASSLVDLRAQH
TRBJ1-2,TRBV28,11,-,ASSLTADYGYT
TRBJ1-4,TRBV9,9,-,ASSDNEKLF
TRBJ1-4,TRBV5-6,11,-,ASSLGSNEKLF
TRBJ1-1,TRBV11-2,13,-,ASSLDWQGRTEAF
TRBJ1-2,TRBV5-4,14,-,ASSQDRAGSNYGYT
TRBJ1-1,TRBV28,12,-,ASSSRTGWTEAF
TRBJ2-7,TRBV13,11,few,ASSLGVSYEQY
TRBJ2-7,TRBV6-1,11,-,ASREPVSYEQY
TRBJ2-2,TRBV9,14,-,ASSVWRGQNTGELF
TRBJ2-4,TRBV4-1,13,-,ASSHLNSGSGIQY
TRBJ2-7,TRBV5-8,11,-,ASSLEGSYEQY
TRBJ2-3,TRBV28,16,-,ASSLLAGDYVSTDTQY
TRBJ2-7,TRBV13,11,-,ASSLTGKNEQY
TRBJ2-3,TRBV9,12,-,ASSPWTGADTQY
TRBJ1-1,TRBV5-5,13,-,ASSRPRDVETEAF
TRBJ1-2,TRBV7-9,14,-,ASSSPWTGGHYGYT
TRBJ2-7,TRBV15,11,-,ATSRDTFYEQY
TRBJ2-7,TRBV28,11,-,ASSLRMAYEQY
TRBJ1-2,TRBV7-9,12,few,ASSFGDTSYGYT
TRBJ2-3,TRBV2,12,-,ARSSGRAGDTQY
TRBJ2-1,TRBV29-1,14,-,SVIRTGFNSYNEQF
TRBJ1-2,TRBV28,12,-,ASSLVGDNYGYT
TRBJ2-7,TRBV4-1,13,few,ASSQDLGRTYEQY
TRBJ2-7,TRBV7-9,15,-,ASSSSLGTEYLDEQY
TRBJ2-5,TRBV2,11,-,ASRSRSQETQY
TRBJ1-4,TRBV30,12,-,AWSVRGNNEKLF
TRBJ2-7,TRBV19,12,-,ASSIGPGPYEQY
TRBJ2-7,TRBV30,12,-,AWSTGTGANEQY
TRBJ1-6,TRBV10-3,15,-,AISDRAEGQGNSPLH
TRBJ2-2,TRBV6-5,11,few,ASRYQGAGELF
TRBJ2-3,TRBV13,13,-,ASSSSGSPTDTQY
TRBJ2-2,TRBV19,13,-,ASRGTSGDTGELF
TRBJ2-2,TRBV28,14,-,ASSLLGGTNTGELF
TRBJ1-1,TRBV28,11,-,ASRLRVAAEAF
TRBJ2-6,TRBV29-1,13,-,SVEGGDSGANVLT
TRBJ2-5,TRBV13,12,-,ASSPGQLQETQY